The entry below gives a single TCR beta chain sequence along with its context. Germline and junction disagree at one end, which may indicate a read error. This record comes from a study of cytomegalovirus exposure and HLA in healthy donors. Germline CDR1 SSHAT, CDR2 FNYEAQ (reference sequence). The CDR3 contains 17 residues. The PCR contained 60 Vbeta and 13 Jbeta primers. Libraries were prepared by immunoSEQ multiplex PCR; TCRdb keeps only in-frame clonotypes and omits some of them. The data hold hundreds of thousands of clones, with about 80% observed a single time. The receptor was derived from a man in his late teens or twenties in good health and CMV-seronegative. V and J are TRBV7-7 and TRBJ2-5, with D perhaps matching TRBD1 (8 bases). Material: PBMCs. CDR3 bases: TGTGCTAGCAGCTCACACAGGGGGGAGGGTTTCCAAGAGACCCAGTACTTC. This sequence encodes CASSSHRGEGFQETQYF. Full variable domain (outside the CDR3, taken from reference TRBV7-7 and TRBJ2-5): GAGVSQSPRYKVTKRGQDVTLRCDPISSHATLYWYQQALGQGPEFLTYFNYEAQPDKSGLPSDRFSAERPEGSISTLTIQRTEQRDSAMYRCASSSHRGEGFQETQYFGPGTRLLVL.